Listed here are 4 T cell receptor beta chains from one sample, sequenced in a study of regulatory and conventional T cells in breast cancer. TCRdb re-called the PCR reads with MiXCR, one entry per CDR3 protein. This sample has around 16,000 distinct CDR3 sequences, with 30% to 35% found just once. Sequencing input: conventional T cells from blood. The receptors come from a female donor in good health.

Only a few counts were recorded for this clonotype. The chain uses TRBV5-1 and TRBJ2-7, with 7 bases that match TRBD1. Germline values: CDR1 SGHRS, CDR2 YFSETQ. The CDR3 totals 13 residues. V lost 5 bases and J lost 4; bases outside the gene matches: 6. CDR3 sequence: CASSPGQIYEQYF. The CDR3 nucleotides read TGCGCCAGCAGTCCGGGACAGATTTACGAGCAGTACTTC.

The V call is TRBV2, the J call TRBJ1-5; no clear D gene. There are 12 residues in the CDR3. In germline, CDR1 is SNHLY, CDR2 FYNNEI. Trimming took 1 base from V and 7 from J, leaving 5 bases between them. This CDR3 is CASSEGRQPQHF. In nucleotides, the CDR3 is TGTGCCAGCAGTGAAGGACGGCAGCCCCAGCATTTT.

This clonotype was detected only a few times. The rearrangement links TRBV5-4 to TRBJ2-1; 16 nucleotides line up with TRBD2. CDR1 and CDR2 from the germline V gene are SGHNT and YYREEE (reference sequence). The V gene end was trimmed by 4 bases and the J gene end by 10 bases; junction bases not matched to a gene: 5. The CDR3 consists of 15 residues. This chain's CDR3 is CASSPGLAGGQEQFF. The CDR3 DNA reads TGTGCCAGCAGCCCGGGACTAGCGGGGGGGCAGGAGCAGTTCTTC.

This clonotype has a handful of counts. CDR3 nucleotide sequence: TGTGCCAGCAGTCCTCGCGGGGGAAACTATGGCTACACCTTC. Encoded protein: CASSPRGGNYGYTF. The chain couples TRBV12-3 or TRBV12-4 to TRBJ1-2, with D possibly being TRBD1 (5 bases). The CDR3 has 14 amino acids. V gave up 5 bases and J gave up 2 bases, with 12 bases separating them.